A single sample gave rise to the 28 T cell receptor beta chains below, sequenced in a study of T cell responses to AZD1222 COVID-19 vaccine. Profiled with immunoSEQ multiplex PCR; TCRdb holds only in-frame clones, not every one. In the table there are 100,000 to 150,000 clones, around 90% of which are singletons. Sequencing was performed on peripheral blood, taken on day 0 of AZD1222 vaccination. Receptors originate from an adult in good health.

The rearrangement uses TRBV11-2 and TRBJ2-7, with D possibly called TRBD1 or TRBD2 (6 bases each). The CDR3 has 11 amino acids. The germline CDR1 and CDR2 sequences are SGHAT and FQNNGV. V was clipped by 6 bases and J by 7 bases, with 10 bases between them. This CDR3 reads CASREGGEQYF. The DNA for the CDR3 is TGTGCCAGCAGGGAGGGGGGAGAGCAGTACTTC.

This clone occurred once. The chain employs TRBV7-9 and TRBJ2-7; D remains unclear. CDR1 SEHNR and CDR2 FQNEAQ come from the germline V gene (reference sequence). This CDR3 has 13 residues. Trimming left V 1 base short and J 6 bases short, with 10 bases between. CDR3 loop: CASSLGPSREQYF. CDR3 DNA sequence: TGTGCCAGCAGCTTAGGTCCTTCTCGCGAGCAGTACTTC.

V is TRBV2 and J is TRBJ1-5, with D perhaps matching TRBD1 (6 bases). V was pared by 4 bases and J by 4 bases, with 11 bases between. CDR1 and CDR2 (germline): SNHLY, FYNNEI. CDR3 size: 14 residues. DNA of the CDR3: TGTGCCAGCAGTGTACAGGGTGGGAATCAGCCCCAGCATTTT. Amino acids: CASSVQGGNQPQHF. The full variable domain, rest sourced from reference TRBV2 and TRBJ1-5, is EPEVTQTPSHQVTQMGQEVILRCVPISNHLYFYWYRQILGQKVEFLVSFYNNEISEKSEIFDDQFSVERPDGSNFTLKIRSTKLEDSAMYFCASSVQGGNQPQHFGDGTRLSIL.

This sequence joins TRBV7-2 and TRBJ1-3; 8 positions agree with TRBD1. After removal of 5 bases from V and 6 bases from J, the junction contained 9 bases not matched to a gene. Germline CDR1 SGHTA, CDR2 FQGNSA. The CDR3 length is 15 residues. CDR3 bases: TGTGCCAGCAGCCTCGCCGGGACAGGCTTAAACACCATATATTTT. Translated: CASSLAGTGLNTIYF.

The J gene is TRBJ2-1, the V gene TRBV7-2; tentative D call: TRBD2 (6 bases). This CDR3 has 13 residues. Germline V lookup: CDR1 SGHTA, CDR2 FQGNSA. The ends were cut back, 5 bases at V and 8 bases at J, with 13 bases in the middle. CDR3 in amino acids: CASSRASEDEQFF. The CDR3 DNA reads as TGTGCCAGCAGCCGCGCTAGCGAGGATGAGCAGTTCTTC.

The rearrangement links TRBV10-3 to TRBJ2-7; possibly TRBD2 for D (6 bases). The CDR3 is 14 amino acids. Germline CDR1 and CDR2: ENHRY and SYGVKD. Trimming left V 7 bases short and J 5 bases short, with 18 bases between. As DNA, the CDR3 is TGTGCCATCACCAACGGAGGGGAGTTCCACGAGCAGTACTTC. This codes for CAITNGGEFHEQYF.

The V gene is TRBV28, the J gene TRBJ2-1, with TRBD2 matching over 8 bases. The germline CDR1 and CDR2 sequences are MDHEN and SYDVKM. This CDR3 comprises 14 residues. Trimming removed 7 bases from V and 5 bases from J; junction bases left unmatched: 7. CDR3 region: CASTTGGANNEQFF. CDR3 in DNA: TGTGCCAGCACAACGGGGGGGGCGAACAATGAGCAGTTCTTC.

This chain uses TRBV27 with TRBJ1-2; D gene ambiguous. The ends were cut back, 9 bases at V and 7 bases at J, with 18 bases in the middle. Germline CDR1 MNHEY, CDR2 SMNVEV (reference sequence). This CDR3 has 13 residues. The CDR3 DNA reads TGTGCCAGTAAACCCAACGCCCCAGGTGGCTACACCTTC. Translation gives CASKPNAPGGYTF.

The chain has TRBV30 and TRBJ1-2; D unresolved. V was cut by 0 bases and J by 7 bases, with 6 bases left in between. This CDR3 has 11 amino acids. CDR1 GTSNPN and CDR2 SVGIG come from the germline V gene (reference sequence). CDR3 loop: CAWSVEGGYTF. The CDR3 DNA follows: TGTGCCTGGAGTGTGGAGGGTGGCTACACCTTC.

This rearrangement joins TRBV18 to TRBJ1-2, with D unclear. V was cut by 0 bases and J by 0 bases, with 8 bases left in between. The CDR3 spans 15 residues. Germline-derived CDR1 and CDR2 are KGHSH and LQKENI. CDR3 protein: CASSPPIETNYGYTF. The CDR3 DNA reads TGTGCCAGCTCACCACCAATTGAAACTAACTATGGCTACACCTTC.

This clone came up a few times. V is TRBV19 and J is TRBJ1-1; 9 bases match TRBD1. The CDR3 is 16 amino acids. Per the germline V gene, CDR1 is LNHDA and CDR2 is SQIVND (reference sequence). V dropped 7 bases and J dropped 5; count of bases not matched to a gene: 14. CDR3 loop: CASTLSGTGYGTEAFF. The CDR3 coding sequence is TGTGCCAGTACTCTCTCCGGGACAGGGTATGGAACTGAAGCTTTCTTT. The whole variable domain, remainder taken from reference TRBV19 and TRBJ1-1, is DGGITQSPKYLFRKEGQNVTLSCEQNLNHDAMYWYRQDPGQGLRLIYYSQIVNDFQKGDIAEGYSVSREKKESFPLTVTSAQKNPTAFYLCASTLSGTGYGTEAFFGQGTRLTVV.

V is TRBV19 and J is TRBJ1-2; TRBD1 aligns across 7 bases. The CDR3 is made up of 13 amino acids. V was pared by 4 bases and J by 6 bases, with 5 bases of the junction left unmatched. Per the germline V gene, CDR1 is LNHDA and CDR2 is SQIVND (reference sequence). The CDR3: CASSKRTGDGYTF. The CDR3, as DNA: TGTGCCAGTAGTAAACGGACAGGAGATGGCTACACCTTC.

The rearrangement joins TRBV30 to TRBJ2-5; 8 nucleotides line up with TRBD2. There are 16 residues in the CDR3. Germline CDR1 reads GTSNPN; CDR2 reads SVGIG (reference sequence). V lost 5 bases, J lost 1 base, and 12 bases stayed unmatched. This CDR3 is CAWVAAGRVLQETQYF. The CDR3 DNA sequence: TGTGCCTGGGTGGCGGCCGGGAGGGTCCTCCAAGAGACCCAGTACTTC.

The chain is built from TRBV5-1 and TRBJ2-7, with D perhaps TRBD2 (6 bases). V was shortened by 7 bases and J by 7 bases, with 21 bases between the two germline ends. Per germline, CDR1 SGHRS and CDR2 YFSETQ. The CDR3 loop spans 14 amino acids. CDR3 region: CASGLDYATSEQYF. In DNA, the CDR3 is TGCGCCAGCGGGCTGGACTATGCTACTAGTGAGCAGTACTTC.

The chain uses TRBV4-1 and TRBJ1-2, with unresolved D. The V end was cut by 1 base, the J end by 0 bases, with 12 bases between. The CDR3 is 16 amino acids. Germline CDR1 MGHRA, CDR2 YSYEKL. CDR3 in DNA: TGCGCCAGCAGCCAAGTAGGTAAGGATCCTAACTATGGCTACACCTTC. It codes for CASSQVGKDPNYGYTF.

As DNA, the CDR3 is TGTGCCAGCAGCCGAGGACAGGAAAGTCAAGCTTTCTTT. It is translated as CASSRGQESQAFF. The J gene is TRBJ1-1, the V gene TRBV12-3 or TRBV12-4; 7 nucleotides line up with TRBD1. CDR3 length equals 13 residues. V lost 6 bases to trimming and J lost 9 bases; unmatched junction nucleotides: 10.

Remarks on this clone: The same CDR3 also results from other DNA sequences found in this sample. This chain uses TRBV12-3 or TRBV12-4 with TRBJ2-1; D is perhaps TRBD2 (5 bases). V gave up 10 bases and J gave up 5 bases, with 15 bases separating them. The CDR3 has 13 residues. The CDR3 loop reads CATNGGTDNEQFF. The CDR3 nucleotides read TGTGCCACCAACGGAGGCACTGACAATGAGCAGTTCTTC.

This chain uses TRBV6-6 with TRBJ1-1; 11 bases map to TRBD1. This CDR3 has 13 residues. J was trimmed by 11 bases and V by 3 bases; bases with no gene match: 5. Germline lookup yields CDR1 MNHNY and CDR2 SVGAGI (reference sequence). CDR3 in DNA: TGTGCCAGCAGTTATGGACAGGGGGCCCAGGCTTTCTTT. Its translation: CASSYGQGAQAFF.

With regard to this clone: This same CDR3 is encoded by further DNA sequences in the sample. The V gene is TRBV5-1, the J gene TRBJ1-4; 7 bases map to TRBD1. The CDR3 runs 15 residues. V was clipped by 0 bases and J by 2 bases; unmatched bases: 1. CDR1 is SGHRS, CDR2 YFSETQ, per germline. Here the CDR3 DNA reads TGCGCCAGCAGCTTGGAGGGGGCCACTAATGAAAAACTGTTTTTT. Amino acids: CASSLEGATNEKLFF.

The rearrangement links TRBV7-8 to TRBJ2-5, with 11 bases aligning to TRBD2. This CDR3 region has 16 residues. Germline assignment: CDR1 SGHVS and CDR2 FQNEAQ. V lost 1 base, J lost 5 bases, and 6 bases stayed unmatched. The CDR3 coding sequence is TGTGCCAGCAGCTTAGATTCTAGCGGGGGGTTCGAGACCCAGTACTTC. Protein sequence: CASSLDSSGGFETQYF.

The V and J genes are TRBV7-9 and TRBJ2-2; 11 positions agree with TRBD2. V shed 5 bases and J 0 bases; nucleotides not matched to a gene: 8. Germline V lookup: CDR1 SEHNR, CDR2 FQNEAQ (reference sequence). The CDR3 loop spans 18 amino acids. The chain's CDR3 is CASSTPSGGTTNTGELFF. In DNA form, the CDR3 reads TGTGCCAGCAGCACACCTAGCGGGGGGACGACGAACACCGGGGAGCTGTTTTTT.

The chain joins TRBV18 to TRBJ2-3; perhaps TRBD2 as D (5 bases). This CDR3 is 17 amino acids long. Germline loops: CDR1 KGHSH, CDR2 LQKENI. The V end lost 0 bases, the J end lost 1 base, and 14 bases lay between the germline ends. CDR3 protein: CASSPPKLGSGTDTQYF. The CDR3 DNA reads as TGTGCCAGCTCACCACCGAAGTTAGGGAGCGGCACAGATACGCAGTATTTT.

This clone was observed a single time. This chain connects TRBV6-5 to TRBJ1-1; maybe TRBD1 (5 bases). This CDR3 is built from 14 residues. Germline V gene data show CDR1 as MNHEY and CDR2 as SVGAGI. The V end was cut by 7 bases, the J end by 6 bases, with 18 bases between. The chain's CDR3 is CASTDGLGVAEAFF. The DNA of the CDR3 is TGTGCCAGCACCGACGGACTGGGGGTCGCTGAAGCTTTCTTT.

The chain carries TRBV11-2 and TRBJ1-1, with a weak D call TRBD1 (5 bases). Trimming took 4 bases from V and 10 from J, leaving 16 bases between them. The CDR3 contains 13 residues. From germline, CDR1 is SGHAT and CDR2 FQNNGV. The CDR3 DNA reads as TGTGCCAGCAGCTCTGGGACCCTCGAGGGAGCTTTCTTT. This gives the protein CASSSGTLEGAFF.

The chain couples TRBV6-2 or TRBV6-3 to TRBJ1-4; D call uncertain. Germline V lookup: CDR1 MNHEY, CDR2 SVGEGT. The CDR3 consists of 11 residues. Trimming shortened V by 5 bases and J by 12 bases, and 10 bases separated the two germline ends. The CDR3 bases are TGTGCCAGCAGTGCCAGCAATCAACTGTTTTTT. Protein product: CASSASNQLFF.

This sequence joins TRBV7-9 and TRBJ2-7, with 14 positions matching TRBD2. Losses at the gene ends were 5 bases for V and 7 bases for J; bases not matched to a gene: 4. The germline CDR1 and CDR2 sequences are SEHNR and FQNEAQ (reference sequence). This CDR3 contains 14 residues. The CDR3 DNA follows: TGTGCCAGCAGCCCGACTAGCGGGAGGGGGGAGCAGTACTTC. This translates into CASSPTSGRGEQYF.

The chain employs TRBV2 and TRBJ1-6; D is unclear. The V gene's germline CDR1 is SNHLY and CDR2 FYNNEI. Trimming shortened V by 8 bases and J by 8 bases, and 16 bases separated the two germline ends. This CDR3 has 14 residues. The chain's CDR3 is CASLPLGSYSPLHF. The CDR3 DNA follows: TGTGCCAGCCTCCCGCTAGGCTCATATTCACCCCTCCACTTT. The full variable domain, rest sourced from reference TRBV2 and TRBJ1-6, is EPEVTQTPSHQVTQMGQEVILRCVPISNHLYFYWYRQILGQKVEFLVSFYNNEISEKSEIFDDQFSVERPDGSNFTLKIRSTKLEDSAMYFCASLPLGSYSPLHFGNGTRLTVT.

The rearrangement uses TRBV7-9 and TRBJ1-1; D perhaps matches TRBD1 (6 bases). The CDR3 consists of 15 residues. V gave up 5 bases and J gave up 4 bases, with 17 bases separating them. Germline V gene data show CDR1 as SEHNR and CDR2 as FQNEAQ (reference sequence). The CDR3 sequence is CASSPWGGAGTEAFF. DNA for the CDR3: TGTGCCAGCAGCCCCTGGGGGGGGGCGGGCACTGAAGCTTTCTTT.